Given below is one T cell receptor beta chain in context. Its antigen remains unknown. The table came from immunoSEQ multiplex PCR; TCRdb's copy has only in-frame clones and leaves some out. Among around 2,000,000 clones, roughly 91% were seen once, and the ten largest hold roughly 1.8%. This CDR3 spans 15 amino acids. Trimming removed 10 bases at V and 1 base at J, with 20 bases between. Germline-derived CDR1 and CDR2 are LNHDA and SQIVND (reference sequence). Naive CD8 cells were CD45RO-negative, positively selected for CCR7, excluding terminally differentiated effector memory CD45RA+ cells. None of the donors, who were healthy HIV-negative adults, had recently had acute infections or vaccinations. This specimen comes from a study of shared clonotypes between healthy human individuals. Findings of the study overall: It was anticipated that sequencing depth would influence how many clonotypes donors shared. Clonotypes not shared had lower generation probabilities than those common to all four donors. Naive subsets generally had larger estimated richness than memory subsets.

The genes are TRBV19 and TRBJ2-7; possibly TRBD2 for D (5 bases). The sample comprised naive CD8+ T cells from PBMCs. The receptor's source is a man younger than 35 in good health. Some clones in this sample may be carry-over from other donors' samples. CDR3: CAKASGFRLSYEQYF. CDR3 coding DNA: TGTGCCAAGGCGTCGGGGTTCAGGCTATCCTACGAGCAGTACTTC. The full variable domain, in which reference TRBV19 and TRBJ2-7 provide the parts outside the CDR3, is DGGITQSPKYLFRKEGQNVTLSCEQNLNHDAMYWYRQDPGQGLRLIYYSQIVNDFQKGDIAEGYSVSREKKESFPLTVTSAQKNPTAFYLCAKASGFRLSYEQYFGPGTRLTVT.